The clone carrying this TCR beta chain was picked up a small number of times. The data belong to a study of response to subunit inactivated influenza vaccine. The length of the CDR3 is 17 residues. V dropped 1 base and J dropped 4 bases, with 17 bases sitting between them. Germline V lookup: CDR1 SGHKS, CDR2 YYEKEE (reference sequence). Using its own MiXCR run on the RT-PCR reads, TCRdb lists one record per CDR3 protein. Among around 790,000 distinct CDR3 sequences, 21% were seen once, and the ten largest hold about 10%. This TCR came from a man in his fifties who received an inactivated influenza vaccine. This chain connects TRBV5-5 to TRBJ2-2; no definite D call. The sequencing here drew on PBMCs from blood, taken about 5 days after vaccination. The CDR3 region is CASSLKDPNLGTGELFF. In DNA, the CDR3 is TGTGCCAGCAGCTTGAAGGACCCCAACCTCGGCACCGGGGAGCTGTTTTTT. The full variable domain, its missing parts supplied by reference TRBV5-5 and TRBJ2-2, is DAGVTQSPTHLIKTRGQQVTLRCSPISGHKSVSWYQQVLGQGPQFIFQYYEKEERGRGNFPDRFSARQFPNYSSELNVNALLLGDSALYLCASSLKDPNLGTGELFFGEGSRLTVL.